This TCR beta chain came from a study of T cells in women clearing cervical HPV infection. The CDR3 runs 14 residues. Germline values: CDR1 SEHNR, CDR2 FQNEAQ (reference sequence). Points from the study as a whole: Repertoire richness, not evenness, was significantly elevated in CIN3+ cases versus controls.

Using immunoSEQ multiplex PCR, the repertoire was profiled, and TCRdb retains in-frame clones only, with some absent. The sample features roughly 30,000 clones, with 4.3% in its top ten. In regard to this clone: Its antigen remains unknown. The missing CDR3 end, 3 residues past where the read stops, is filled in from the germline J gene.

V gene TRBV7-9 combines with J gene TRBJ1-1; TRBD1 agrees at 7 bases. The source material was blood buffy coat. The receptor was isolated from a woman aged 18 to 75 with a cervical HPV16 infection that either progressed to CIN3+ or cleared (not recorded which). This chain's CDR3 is CASRTGTAQETAFF. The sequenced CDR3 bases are TGTGCCAGCAGGACCGGGACAGCGCAAGAGACA.